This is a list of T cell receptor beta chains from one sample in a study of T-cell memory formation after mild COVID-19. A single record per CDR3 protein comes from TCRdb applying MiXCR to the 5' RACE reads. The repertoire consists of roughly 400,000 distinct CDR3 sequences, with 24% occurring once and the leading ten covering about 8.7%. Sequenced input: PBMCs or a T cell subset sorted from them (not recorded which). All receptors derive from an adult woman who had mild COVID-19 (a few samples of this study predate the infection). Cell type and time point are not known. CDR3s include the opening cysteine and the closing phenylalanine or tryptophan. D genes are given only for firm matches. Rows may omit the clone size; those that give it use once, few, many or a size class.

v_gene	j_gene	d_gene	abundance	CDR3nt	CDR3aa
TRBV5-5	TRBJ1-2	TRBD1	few	TGTGCCAGCAGCTCCGCCCCGACAGGGGGGAACTATGGCTACACCTTC	CASSSAPTGGNYGYTF
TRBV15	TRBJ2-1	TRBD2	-	TGTGCCACCAGCGGCATAGCGGGAGCGTACGGTGAGCAGTTCTTC	CATSGIAGAYGEQFF
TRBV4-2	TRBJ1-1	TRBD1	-	TGTGCCAGCAGCCAAGGGGCGACAGGGCAGAACACTGAAGCTTTCTTT	CASSQGATGQNTEAFF
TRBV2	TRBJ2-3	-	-	TGTGCCAGCAGTGAATCCCAACTGGTAGATACGCAGTATTTT	CASSESQLVDTQYF
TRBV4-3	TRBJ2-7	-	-	TGCGCCAGCAGCCAAGATTGGGGCAGGAACGAGCAGTACTTC	CASSQDWGRNEQYF
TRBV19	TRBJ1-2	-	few	TGTGCCAGTAGTATACTAGAGGGGCATTTCTATGGCTACACCTTC	CASSILEGHFYGYTF
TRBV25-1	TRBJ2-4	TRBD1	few	TGTGCCAGCAGTAAGACCAGGGGGTTCCAAAACATTCAGTACTTC	CASSKTRGFQNIQYF
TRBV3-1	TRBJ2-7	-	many	TGTGCCAGCAGCCAACGTATTTACGAGCAGTACTTC	CASSQRIYEQYF
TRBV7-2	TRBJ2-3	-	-	TGTGCCAGCAGCTGGGGCCACAGGGCAGATACGCAGTATTTT	CASSWGHRADTQYF
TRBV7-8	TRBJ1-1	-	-	TGTGCCAGCAGCCAGGAGCATGGGTACACTGAAGCTTTCTTT	CASSQEHGYTEAFF
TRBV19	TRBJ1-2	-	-	TGTGCCAGTGGTTTGGGGTTGCGCTACACCTTC	CASGLGLRYTF
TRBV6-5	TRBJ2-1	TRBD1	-	TGTGCCAGCAGTTACGACGTGGACAGGCCCTACAATGAGCAGTTCTTC	CASSYDVDRPYNEQFF
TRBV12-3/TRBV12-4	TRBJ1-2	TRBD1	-	TGTGCCAGCAGTTCAGAACACAGGGGAGGAGACACCTTC	CASSSEHRGGDTF
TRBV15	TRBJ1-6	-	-	TGTGCCACCAGCAGAGATCGTTCGTATAATTCACCCCTCCACTTT	CATSRDRSYNSPLHF
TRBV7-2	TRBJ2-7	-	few	TGTGCCAGCAGCTTAGCCAAGGTTTACGAGCAGTACTTC	CASSLAKVYEQYF
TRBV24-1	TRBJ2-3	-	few	TGTGCCACCAGTGATTCATACTCAGATACGCAGTATTTT	CATSDSYSDTQYF
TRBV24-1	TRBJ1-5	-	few	TGTGCCACCAGTCCAACAGGGAGCAATCAGCCCCAGCATTTT	CATSPTGSNQPQHF
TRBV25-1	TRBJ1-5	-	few	TGTGCCAGCAGTGACTCGGGTGGTAGCAATCAGCCCCAGCATTTT	CASSDSGGSNQPQHF
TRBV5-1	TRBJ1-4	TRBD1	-	TGCGCCAGCAGCTTACAGGGGAGATATGAAAAACTGTTTTTT	CASSLQGRYEKLFF
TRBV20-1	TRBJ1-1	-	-	TGCAGTGCTAGAGTTCCCGACCGCAACACTGAAGCTTTCTTT	CSARVPDRNTEAFF
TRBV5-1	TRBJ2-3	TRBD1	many	TGCGCCAGCAGCGCGGGACAGGGTGGGGCAGATACGCAGTATTTT	CASSAGQGGADTQYF
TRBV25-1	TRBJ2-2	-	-	TGTGCCAGCAGTGAATCTCACAGGGAAATTGGGGAGCTGTTTTTT	CASSESHREIGELFF
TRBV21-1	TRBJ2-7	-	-	TGTGCCAGCAGCAAACGACGGGACAGGGGGACCTACGAGCAGTACTTC	CASSKRRDRGTYEQYF
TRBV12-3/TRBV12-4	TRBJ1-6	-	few	TGTGCCAGCAGTTTAGCACAGGGTTTCGCTTCACCCCTCCACTTT	CASSLAQGFASPLHF
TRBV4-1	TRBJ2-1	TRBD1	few	TGCGCCAGCAGCCAAGTGGTGACAGGGACGAATGAGCAGTTCTTC	CASSQVVTGTNEQFF
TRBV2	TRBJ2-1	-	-	TGTGCCAGCAGGTCCTTTAGCTCCTACAATGAGCAGTTCTTC	CASRSFSSYNEQFF
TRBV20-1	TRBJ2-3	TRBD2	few	TGCAGTGCTCAACACGCCGGGACTACCAGCACAGATACGCAGTATTTT	CSAQHAGTTSTDTQYF
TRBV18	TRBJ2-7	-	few	TGTGCCAGCTCACCGAACAGCCTCTACGAGCAGTACTTC	CASSPNSLYEQYF
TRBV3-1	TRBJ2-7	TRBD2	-	TGTGCCAGCAGCCACACCGGGACTAGAATTCACGAGCAGTACTTC	CASSHTGTRIHEQYF
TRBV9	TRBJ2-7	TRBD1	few	TGTGCCAGCAGCGTAGGAGCGACAGGGCTAAACTACGAGCAGTACTTC	CASSVGATGLNYEQYF
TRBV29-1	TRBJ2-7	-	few	TGCAGCGTTGAGGATGGGTTCTCCTACGAGCAGTACTTC	CSVEDGFSYEQYF
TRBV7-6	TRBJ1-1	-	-	TGTGCCAGCAGCCCTCCTTACGCTGAAGCTTTCTTT	CASSPPYAEAFF
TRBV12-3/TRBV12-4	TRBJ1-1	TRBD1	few	TGTGCCAGCAGTCTGGGGACAGTTTCCCCCGACGTGGCTTTCTTT	CASSLGTVSPDVAFF
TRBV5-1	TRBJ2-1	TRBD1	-	TGCGCCAGCAGCTTGGCCGCGCACAGGGGGCACAATGAGCAGTTCTTC	CASSLAAHRGHNEQFF
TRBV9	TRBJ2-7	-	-	TGTGCCAGCAGCGTAGGGGGGTTCGCCTACGAGCAGTACTTC	CASSVGGFAYEQYF
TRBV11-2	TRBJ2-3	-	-	TGTGCCAGCAGCTTAGACTACGGCCGGCTCGCAGATACGCAGTATTTT	CASSLDYGRLADTQYF
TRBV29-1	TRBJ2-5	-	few	TGCAGCGTTGATCAGGGAGGGGGGGATACCCAGTACTTC	CSVDQGGGDTQYF
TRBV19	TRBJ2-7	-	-	-	CASSMGPVSGQGPYEQYF
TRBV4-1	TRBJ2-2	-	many	TGCGCCAGCAGCCAAAGATCACGGTTCGGGGAGCTGTTTTTT	CASSQRSRFGELFF
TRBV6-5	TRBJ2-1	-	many	TGTGCCAGCAGTTACGGTTGGCGGGAAACATCCTACAATGAGCAGTTCTTC	CASSYGWRETSYNEQFF
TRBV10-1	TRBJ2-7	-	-	TGCGCCAGCAGTGAGCCTCCCGGTTGTCAGGGAGCGGTCGAGCAGTACTTC	CASSEPPGCQGAVEQYF
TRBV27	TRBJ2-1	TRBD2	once	TGTGCCAGCAGGAAGCGGGGGATCTACAATGAGCAGTTCTTC	CASRKRGIYNEQFF
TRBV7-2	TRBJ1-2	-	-	TGTGCCAGCAGTACCTATGGCTACACCTTC	CASSTYGYTF
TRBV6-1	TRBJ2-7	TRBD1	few	TGTGCCAGCAGTGGGACAGGGGGCGTCTACGAGCAGTACTTC	CASSGTGGVYEQYF
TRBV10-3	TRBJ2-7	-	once	TGTGCCATCTCAGGGGCCTACGAGCAGTACTTC	CAISGAYEQYF
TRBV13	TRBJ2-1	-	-	TGTGCCAGCAGCTCACGCGGAGGGATGGGGGAGCAGTTCTTC	CASSSRGGMGEQFF
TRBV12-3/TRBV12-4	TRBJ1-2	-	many	TGTGCCAGCAGCTCCCGGGGTGGCTACACCTTC	CASSSRGGYTF
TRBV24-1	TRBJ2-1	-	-	TGTGCCACCAGTGATTTGCGGGGGGCCGCGAATGAGCAGTTCTTC	CATSDLRGAANEQFF
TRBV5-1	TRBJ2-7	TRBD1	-	TGCGCCAGCAGTCGGACACCGGGACAGGGGTCAACCTACGAGCAGTACTTC	CASSRTPGQGSTYEQYF
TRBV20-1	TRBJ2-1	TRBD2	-	TGCAGTGCTAGAGGACTAGCGGGAAACAATGAGCAGTTCTTC	CSARGLAGNNEQFF
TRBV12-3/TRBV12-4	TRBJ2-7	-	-	TGTGCCAGCAGCGTGAGTGGGGGTACGTACGAGCAGTACTTC	CASSVSGGTYEQYF
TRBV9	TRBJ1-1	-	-	TGTGCCAGCAGCGTAGACAGGGATCGCATGAACACTGAAGCTTTCTTT	CASSVDRDRMNTEAFF
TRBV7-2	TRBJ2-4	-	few	TGTGCCAGCAGCTTAGGGCCGATAGGGGCAGAAAACATTCAGTACTTC	CASSLGPIGAENIQYF
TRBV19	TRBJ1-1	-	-	TGTGCCAGCTTGGCCGTACCGAACACTGAAGCTTTCTTT	CASLAVPNTEAFF
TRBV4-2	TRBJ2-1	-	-	TGTGCCAGCAGCCAAGATGACGTGCAGGAGCAGTTCTTC	CASSQDDVQEQFF